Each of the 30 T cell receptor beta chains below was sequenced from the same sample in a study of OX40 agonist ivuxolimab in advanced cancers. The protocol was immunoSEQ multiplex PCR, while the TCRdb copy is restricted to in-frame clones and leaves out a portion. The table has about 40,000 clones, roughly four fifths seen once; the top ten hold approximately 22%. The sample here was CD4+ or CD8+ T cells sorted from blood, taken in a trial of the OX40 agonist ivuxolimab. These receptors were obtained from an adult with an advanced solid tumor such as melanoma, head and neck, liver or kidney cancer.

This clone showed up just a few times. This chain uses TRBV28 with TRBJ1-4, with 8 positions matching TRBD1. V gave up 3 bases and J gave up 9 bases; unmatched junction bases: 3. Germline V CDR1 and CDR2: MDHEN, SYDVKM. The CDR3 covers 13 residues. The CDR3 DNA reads TGTGCCAGCAGTTTCGGACAGGGACAAAAACTGTTTTTT. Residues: CASSFGQGQKLFF. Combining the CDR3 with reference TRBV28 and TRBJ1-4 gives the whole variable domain DVKVTQSSRYLVKRTGEKVFLECVQDMDHENMFWYRQDPGLGLRLIYFSYDVKMKEKGDIPEGYSVSREKKERFSLILESASTNQTSMYLCASSFGQGQKLFFGSGTQLSVL.

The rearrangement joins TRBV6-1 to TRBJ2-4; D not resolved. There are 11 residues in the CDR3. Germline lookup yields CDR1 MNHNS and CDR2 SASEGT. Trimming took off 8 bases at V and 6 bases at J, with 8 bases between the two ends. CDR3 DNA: TGTGCCAGCGTGGAAAGAAACATTCAGTACTTC. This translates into CASVERNIQYF.

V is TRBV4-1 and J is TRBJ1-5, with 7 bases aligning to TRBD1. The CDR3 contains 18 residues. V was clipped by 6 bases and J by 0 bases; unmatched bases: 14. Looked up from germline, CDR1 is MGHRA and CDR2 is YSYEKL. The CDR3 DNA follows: TGCGCCAGCAGAGACAGGGACAGCGGAGTTTATAGCAATCAGCCCCAGCATTTT. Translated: CASRDRDSGVYSNQPQHF.

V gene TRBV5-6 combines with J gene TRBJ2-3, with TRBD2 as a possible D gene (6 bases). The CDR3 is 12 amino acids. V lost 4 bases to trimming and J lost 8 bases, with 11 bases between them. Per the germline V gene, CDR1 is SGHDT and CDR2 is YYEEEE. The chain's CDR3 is CASSPRGGTQYF. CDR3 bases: TGTGCCAGCAGCCCTCGGGGAGGTACGCAGTATTTT.

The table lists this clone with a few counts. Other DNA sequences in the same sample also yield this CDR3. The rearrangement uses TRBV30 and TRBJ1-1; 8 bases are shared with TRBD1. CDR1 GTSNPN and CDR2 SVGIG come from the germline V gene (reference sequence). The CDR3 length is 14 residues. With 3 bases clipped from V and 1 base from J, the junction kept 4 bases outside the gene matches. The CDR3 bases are TGTGCCTGGAGCCTCGGACAGGGGAACACTGAAGCTTTCTTT. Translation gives CAWSLGQGNTEAFF.

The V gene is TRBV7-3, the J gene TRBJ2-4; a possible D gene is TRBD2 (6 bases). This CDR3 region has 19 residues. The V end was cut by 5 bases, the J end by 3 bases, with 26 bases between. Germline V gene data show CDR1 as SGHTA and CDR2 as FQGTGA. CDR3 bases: TGTGCCAGCAGCCTCCGCCCCCGGGACTCCGAGTTGGTCAAAAACATTCAGTACTTC. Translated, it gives CASSLRPRDSELVKNIQYF.

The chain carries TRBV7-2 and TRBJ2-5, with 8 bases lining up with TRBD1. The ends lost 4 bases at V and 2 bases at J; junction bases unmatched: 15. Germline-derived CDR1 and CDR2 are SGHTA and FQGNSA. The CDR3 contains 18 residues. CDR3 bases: TGTGCCAGCAGCTCATTAGCGACAGGGGTGGCTCAGCAAGAGACCCAGTACTTC. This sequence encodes CASSSLATGVAQQETQYF.

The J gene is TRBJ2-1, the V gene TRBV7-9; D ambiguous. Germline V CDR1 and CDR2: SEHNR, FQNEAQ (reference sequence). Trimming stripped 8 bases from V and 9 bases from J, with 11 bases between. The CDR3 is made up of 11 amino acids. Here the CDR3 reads CASPLVGEQFF. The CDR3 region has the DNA TGTGCCAGCCCTCTCGTTGGTGAGCAGTTCTTC.

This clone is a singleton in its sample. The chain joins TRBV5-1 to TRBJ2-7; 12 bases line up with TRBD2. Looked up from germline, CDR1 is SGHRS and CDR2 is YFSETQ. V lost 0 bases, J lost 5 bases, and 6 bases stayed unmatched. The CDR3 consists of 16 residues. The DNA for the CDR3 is TGCGCCAGCAGCTTGGCTACTAGCGGGAGGAACCACGAGCAGTACTTC. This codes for CASSLATSGRNHEQYF.

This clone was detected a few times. The CDR3 spells CASSLDSYTDTQYF. As DNA, the CDR3 is TGTGCCAGCAGTCTCGACAGCTACACAGATACGCAGTATTTT. This chain connects TRBV28 to TRBJ2-3; a possible D gene is TRBD1 (5 bases). The CDR3 has 14 amino acids. The germline V and J ends were trimmed by 5 bases and 2 bases, with 11 bases remaining between them. Germline V lookup: CDR1 MDHEN, CDR2 SYDVKM. The whole variable domain, remainder taken from reference TRBV28 and TRBJ2-3, is DVKVTQSSRYLVKRTGEKVFLECVQDMDHENMFWYRQDPGLGLRLIYFSYDVKMKEKGDIPEGYSVSREKKERFSLILESASTNQTSMYLCASSLDSYTDTQYFGPGTRLTVL.

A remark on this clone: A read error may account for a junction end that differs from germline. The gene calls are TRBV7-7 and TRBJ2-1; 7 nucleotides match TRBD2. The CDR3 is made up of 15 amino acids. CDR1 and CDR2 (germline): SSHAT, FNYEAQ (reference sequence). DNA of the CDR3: TGTGCTAGCAGCGAGGGCGGGGGTTCCTACAATGAGCAGTTCTTC. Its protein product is CASSEGGGSYNEQFF.

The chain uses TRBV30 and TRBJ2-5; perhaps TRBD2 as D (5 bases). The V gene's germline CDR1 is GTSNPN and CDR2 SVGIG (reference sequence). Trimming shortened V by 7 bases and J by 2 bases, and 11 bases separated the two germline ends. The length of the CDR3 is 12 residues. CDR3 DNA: TGTGCCTTGGACGGGGTGCAAGAGACCCAGTACTTC. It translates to CALDGVQETQYF.

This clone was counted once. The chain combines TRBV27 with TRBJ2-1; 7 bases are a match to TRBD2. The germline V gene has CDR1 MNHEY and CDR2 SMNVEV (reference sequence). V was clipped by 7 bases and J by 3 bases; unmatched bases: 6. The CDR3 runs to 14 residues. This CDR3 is CASTSGGSYNEQFF. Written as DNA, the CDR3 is TGTGCCAGCACCTCGGGCGGGAGCTACAATGAGCAGTTCTTC.

The chain's CDR3 is CASSYGTGSGNTIYF. The CDR3 nucleotides read TGTGCCAGCAGCTACGGGACAGGGTCTGGAAACACCATATATTTT. The gene calls are TRBV9 and TRBJ1-3, with 9 bases matching TRBD1. This CDR3 region has 15 residues. V trimming: 4 bases; J trimming: 1 base; junction bases outside the gene matches: 3. Germline CDR1 reads SGDLS; CDR2 reads YYNGEE.

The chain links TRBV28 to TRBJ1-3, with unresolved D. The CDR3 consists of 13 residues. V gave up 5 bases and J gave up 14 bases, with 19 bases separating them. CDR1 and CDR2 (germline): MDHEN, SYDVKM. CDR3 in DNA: TGTGCCAGCAGTGATTTCAATACGCCTCGGTTATATTTT. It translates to CASSDFNTPRLYF.

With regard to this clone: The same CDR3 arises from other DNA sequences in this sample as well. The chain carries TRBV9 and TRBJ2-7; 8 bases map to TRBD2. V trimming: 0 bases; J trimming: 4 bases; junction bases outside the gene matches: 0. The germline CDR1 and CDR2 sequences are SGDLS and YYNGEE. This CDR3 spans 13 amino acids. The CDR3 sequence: CASSVGLAYEQYF. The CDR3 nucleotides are TGTGCCAGCAGCGTAGGACTAGCGTACGAGCAGTACTTC.

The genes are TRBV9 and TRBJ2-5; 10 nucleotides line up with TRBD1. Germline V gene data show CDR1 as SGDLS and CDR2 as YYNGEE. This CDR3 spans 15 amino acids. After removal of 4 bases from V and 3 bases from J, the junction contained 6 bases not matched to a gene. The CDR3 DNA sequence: TGTGCCAGCAGCCCTGGAGGGACAGGGGAAGAGACCCAGTACTTC. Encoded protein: CASSPGGTGEETQYF.

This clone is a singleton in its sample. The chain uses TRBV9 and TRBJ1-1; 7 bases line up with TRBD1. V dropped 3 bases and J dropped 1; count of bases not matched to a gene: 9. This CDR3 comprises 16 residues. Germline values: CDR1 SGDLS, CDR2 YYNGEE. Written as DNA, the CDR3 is TGTGCCAGCAGCGCAACAGGGGTCCCCGCGAACACTGAAGCTTTCTTT. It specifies CASSATGVPANTEAFF.

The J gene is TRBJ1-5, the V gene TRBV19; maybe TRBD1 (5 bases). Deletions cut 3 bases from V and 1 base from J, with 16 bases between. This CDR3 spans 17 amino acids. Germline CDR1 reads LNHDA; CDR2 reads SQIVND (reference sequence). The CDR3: CASSMGYGGSSNQPQHF. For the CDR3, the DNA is TGTGCCAGTAGTATGGGGTATGGGGGGTCAAGCAATCAGCCCCAGCATTTT.

CDR3 DNA: TGTGCCAGCAGCTTAGGGGGACAGGGGGCCTCACCCCTCCACTTT. It is translated as CASSLGGQGASPLHF. The chain is built from TRBV7-6 and TRBJ1-6; TRBD1 matches 12 bases. The ends lost 1 base at V and 10 bases at J; junction bases unmatched: 2. Germline CDR1 is SGHVS and CDR2 is FNYEAQ. This CDR3 region has 15 residues.

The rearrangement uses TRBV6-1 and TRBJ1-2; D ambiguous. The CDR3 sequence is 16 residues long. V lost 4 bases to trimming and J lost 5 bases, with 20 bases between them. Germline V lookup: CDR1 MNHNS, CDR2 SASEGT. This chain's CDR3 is CASSGGRGMFEYGYTF. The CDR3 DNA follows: TGTGCCAGCAGTGGGGGTCGGGGAATGTTTGAGTATGGCTACACCTTC.

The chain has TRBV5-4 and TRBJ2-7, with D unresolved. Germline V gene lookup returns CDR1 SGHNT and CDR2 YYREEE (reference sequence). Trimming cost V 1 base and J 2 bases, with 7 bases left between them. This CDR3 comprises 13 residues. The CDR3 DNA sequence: TGTGCCAGCAGCTTGACCCAGACCTACGAGCAGTACTTC. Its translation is CASSLTQTYEQYF.

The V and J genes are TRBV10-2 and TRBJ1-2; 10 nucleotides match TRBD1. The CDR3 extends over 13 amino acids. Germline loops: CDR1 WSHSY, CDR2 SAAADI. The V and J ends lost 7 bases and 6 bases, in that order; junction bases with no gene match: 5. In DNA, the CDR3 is TGCGCCAGCAAAGGACAGGGGGAGCATGGCTACACCTTC. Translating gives CASKGQGEHGYTF.

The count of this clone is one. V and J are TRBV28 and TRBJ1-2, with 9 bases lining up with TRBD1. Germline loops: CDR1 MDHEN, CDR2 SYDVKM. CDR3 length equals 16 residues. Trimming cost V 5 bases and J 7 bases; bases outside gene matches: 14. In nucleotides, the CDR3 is TGTGCCAGCAGTCCGGCGGGACAGGGTATTATGGGTGGCTACACCTTC. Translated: CASSPAGQGIMGGYTF.

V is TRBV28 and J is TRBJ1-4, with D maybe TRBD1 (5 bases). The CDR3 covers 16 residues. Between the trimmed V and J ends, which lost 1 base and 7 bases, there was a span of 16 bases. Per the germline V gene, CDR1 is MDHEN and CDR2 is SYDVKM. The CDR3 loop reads CASSLSRGGDGEKLFF. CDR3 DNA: TGTGCCAGCAGTTTATCCCGCGGGGGGGATGGTGAAAAACTGTTTTTT. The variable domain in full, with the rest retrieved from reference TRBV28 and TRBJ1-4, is DVKVTQSSRYLVKRTGEKVFLECVQDMDHENMFWYRQDPGLGLRLIYFSYDVKMKEKGDIPEGYSVSREKKERFSLILESASTNQTSMYLCASSLSRGGDGEKLFFGSGTQLSVL.

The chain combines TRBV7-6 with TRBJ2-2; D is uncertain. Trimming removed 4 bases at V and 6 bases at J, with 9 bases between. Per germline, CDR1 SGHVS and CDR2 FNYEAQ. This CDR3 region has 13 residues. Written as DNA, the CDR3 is TGTGCCAGCAGCTCCGATTATGCCGGGGAGCTGTTTTTT. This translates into CASSSDYAGELFF. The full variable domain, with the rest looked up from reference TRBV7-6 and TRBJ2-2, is GAGVSQSPRYKVTKRGQDVALRCDPISGHVSLYWYRQALGQGPEFLTYFNYEAQQDKSGLPNDRFSAERPEGSISTLTIQRTEQRDSAMYRCASSSDYAGELFFGEGSRLTVL.

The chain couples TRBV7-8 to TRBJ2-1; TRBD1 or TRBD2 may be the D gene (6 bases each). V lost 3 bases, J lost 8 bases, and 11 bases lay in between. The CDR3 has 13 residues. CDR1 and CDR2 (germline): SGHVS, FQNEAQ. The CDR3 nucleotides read TGTGCCAGCAGCTTTACCGGGGGCGATGAGCAGTTCTTC. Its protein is CASSFTGGDEQFF.

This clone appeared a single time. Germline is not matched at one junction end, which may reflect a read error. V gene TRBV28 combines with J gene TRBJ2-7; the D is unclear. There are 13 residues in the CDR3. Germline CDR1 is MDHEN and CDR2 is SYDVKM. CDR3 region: CASSPLGSSEQYF. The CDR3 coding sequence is TGTGCCAGCAGTCCCCTTGGGTCCTCCGAGCAGTACTTC. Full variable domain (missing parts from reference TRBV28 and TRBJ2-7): DVKVTQSSRYLVKRTGEKVFLECVQDMDHENMFWYRQDPGLGLRLIYFSYDVKMKEKGDIPEGYSVSREKKERFSLILESASTNQTSMYLCASSPLGSSEQYFGPGTRLTVT.

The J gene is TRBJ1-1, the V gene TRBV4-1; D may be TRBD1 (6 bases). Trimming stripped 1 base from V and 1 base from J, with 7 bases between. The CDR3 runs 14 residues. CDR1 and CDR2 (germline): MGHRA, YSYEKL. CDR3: CASSQVTGNTEAFF. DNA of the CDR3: TGCGCCAGCAGCCAAGTGACAGGGAACACTGAAGCTTTCTTT.

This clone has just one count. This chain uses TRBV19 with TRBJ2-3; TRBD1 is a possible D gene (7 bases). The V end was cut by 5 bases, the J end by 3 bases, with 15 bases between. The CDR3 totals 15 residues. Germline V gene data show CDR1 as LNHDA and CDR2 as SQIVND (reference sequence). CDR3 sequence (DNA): TGTGCCAGTAGTGCTTGGGCAGGGGGGACAGATACGCAGTATTTT. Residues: CASSAWAGGTDTQYF.